This T cell receptor (beta chain) was obtained from a study of cytomegalovirus exposure and HLA in healthy donors. Notes on the study in general: The authors enumerated roughly 180 TCR beta chains as linked to cytomegalovirus. Despite most TCR sequences being rare, some public TCRs occurred in many donors.

Though probably carrying unrecorded immune exposures, donors were nominally healthy at sampling. A word on this clone: Its antigen is as yet unknown.

The PCR ran on 60 Vbeta and 13 Jbeta primers. Study processing details: The authors later counted 65 million to 90 million unique TCR beta chains, some 10 million of them shared. The method was immunoSEQ multiplex PCR; TCRdb's version includes in-frame clones alone and lacks a portion of them. The V and J calls and clone size come from that table; D and trimming were worked out from the DNA. The sample has about 160,000 clones, roughly 87% seen once; the top ten hold more than 0.7%. Germline CDR1 is KGHSH and CDR2 is LQKENI. The V and J ends lost 0 bases and 4 bases respectively, with 10 bases between them. The CDR3 is 15 amino acids.

Sequences were obtained from PBMCs. This clonotype was obtained from a woman in her 30s in good health and CMV-seronegative. The J gene is TRBJ1-3, the V gene TRBV18, with D perhaps TRBD1 (5 bases). CDR3 DNA sequence: TGTGCCAGCTCACCACCTCCAGGGCCCGGAAACACCATATATTTT. It specifies CASSPPPGPGNTIYF.